Each of the 27 T cell receptor beta chains below was sequenced from the same sample in a study of T cell therapy after organ transplantation. Some clones are missing from TCRdb's copy, which holds only in-frame ones; the method was immunoSEQ multiplex PCR. The sample consists of about 3,300 clones, 81% of them appearing once. The time point: 4-8 weeks after completion of therapy. These receptors have no identified antigens. The sample in question was CD8+ T cells from blood, obtained after autologous CMV-specific T cell therapy. The receptor set was obtained from a human patient who had received a solid organ transplant and had CMV disease. Certain T cells may be donor cells from the graft.

This rearrangement joins TRBV28 to TRBJ1-1, with a tentative D call TRBD1 (5 bases). Germline V CDR1 and CDR2: MDHEN, SYDVKM. This CDR3 is built from 13 residues. The V and J ends lost 6 bases and 4 bases respectively, with 12 bases between them. For the CDR3, the DNA is TGTGCCAGCAGGTCAAGACAGCTCACTGAAGCTTTCTTT. The encoded protein is CASRSRQLTEAFF.

V usage is TRBV4-3 and J usage is TRBJ2-2; weak D call: TRBD1 (5 bases). Trimming cost V 0 bases and J 3 bases, with 20 bases left between them. This CDR3 spans 19 amino acids. In germline, CDR1 is LGHNA, CDR2 YSLEER. CDR3 nucleotide sequence: TGCGCCAGCAGCCAAGAAACGCTGGGGCAGGGTATAGACACCGGGGAGCTGTTTTTT. Translated: CASSQETLGQGIDTGELFF.

The CDR3 loop is CASSVLAGTEAFF. The CDR3 DNA reads as TGTGCCAGCAGCGTTTTGGCAGGCACTGAAGCTTTCTTT. This chain connects TRBV9 to TRBJ1-1; no clear D gene. This CDR3 has 13 residues. Trimming left V 2 bases short and J 4 bases short, with 9 bases between. The V gene's germline CDR1 is SGDLS and CDR2 YYNGEE.

The gene calls are TRBV2 and TRBJ2-5, with 12 bases aligning to TRBD2. Gene TRBJ2-7 matches the end of the DNA better, so the J call may be wrong. Per germline, CDR1 SNHLY and CDR2 FYNNEI. This CDR3 is built from 19 residues. The CDR3 DNA sequence: TGTGCCAGCAGTGACTCCTCGGGTACTAGCGGGGGGACCTCCTACGAGCAGTACTTC. Its translation is CASSDSSGTSGGTSYEQYF.

The chain joins TRBV7-3 to TRBJ2-7, with a tentative D call TRBD2 (5 bases). CDR3 size: 13 residues. The germline gives CDR1 SGHTA, CDR2 FQGTGA. The V gene lost 3 bases and the J gene lost 5 bases, with 11 bases spanning the gap. The CDR3 nucleotides read TGTGCCAGCAGCTTCGGGGTAGGTCACGAGCAGTACTTC. Translating gives CASSFGVGHEQYF.

By share of the sample, this clone is medium-sized. The chain links TRBV5-4 to TRBJ1-1; D is undetermined. V lost 0 bases and J 7 bases, leaving 4 bases between the germline ends. Germline CDR1 reads SGHNT; CDR2 reads YYREEE (reference sequence). CDR3 length equals 11 residues. The CDR3 DNA follows: TGTGCCAGCAGCTTGGCTGGTGAAGCTTTCTTT. The encoded protein is CASSLAGEAFF.

This clone was detected only a few times. This rearrangement joins TRBV6-1 to TRBJ2-3; TRBD2 aligns across 10 bases. Looked up from germline, CDR1 is MNHNS and CDR2 is SASEGT. V trimming: 6 bases; J trimming: 4 bases; junction bases outside the gene matches: 7. The CDR3 is made up of 15 amino acids. In DNA form, the CDR3 reads TGTGCCAGCAGCCTCGCTAGCGGGAGTGCAGATACGCAGTATTTT. Its translation is CASSLASGSADTQYF.

V usage is TRBV27 and J usage is TRBJ1-2; D remains ambiguous. Trimming cost V 5 bases and J 4 bases, with 11 bases left between them. Germline V CDR1 and CDR2: MNHEY, SMNVEV (reference sequence). This CDR3 comprises 13 residues. CDR3 sequence: CASSQDGPYGYTF. In nucleotides, the CDR3 is TGTGCCAGCAGTCAAGACGGGCCCTATGGCTACACCTTC.

This clone was counted once. This sequence joins TRBV30 and TRBJ2-5; the D gene is possibly TRBD2 (7 bases). The CDR3 consists of 22 residues. Deletions cut 2 bases from V and 4 bases from J, with 38 bases between. Germline-derived CDR1 and CDR2 are GTSNPN and SVGIG (reference sequence). CDR3 amino acids: CAWSSSPWGLAEEGPLIETQYF. The DNA for the CDR3 is TGTGCCTGGAGTTCCTCCCCATGGGGGCTAGCGGAAGAGGGGCCCTTAATAGAGACCCAGTACTTC. Variable domain in full (rest from reference TRBV30 and TRBJ2-5): SQTIHQWPATLVQPVGSPLSLECTVEGTSNPNLYWYRQAAGRGLQLLFYSVGIGQISSEVPQNLSASRPQDRQFILSSKKLLLSDSGFYLCAWSSSPWGLAEEGPLIETQYFGPGTRLLVL.

This clone was detected once. The gene calls are TRBV28 and TRBJ2-7; 8 positions agree with TRBD1. This CDR3 contains 14 residues. The germline V gene has CDR1 MDHEN and CDR2 SYDVKM. Trimming took 6 bases from V and 2 from J; bases not matched to a gene: 6. In nucleotides, the CDR3 is TGTGCCAGCAGGTCGACAGGGGTTGCCTACGAGCAGTACTTC. Its protein is CASRSTGVAYEQYF.

The V gene is TRBV15, the J gene TRBJ1-2; tentative D call: TRBD1 (5 bases). Germline assignment: CDR1 LNHNV and CDR2 YYDKDF (reference sequence). V was cut by 6 bases and J by 1 base, with 15 bases left in between. CDR3 length equals 15 residues. CDR3 in amino acids: CATRSSDTINYGYTF. CDR3 nucleotides: TGTGCCACCAGAAGCTCGGACACGATTAACTATGGCTACACCTTC.

V usage is TRBV27 and J usage is TRBJ2-4, with TRBD1 identical over 7 bases. This CDR3 spans 15 amino acids. CDR1 is MNHEY and CDR2 is SMNVEV in the germline V gene (reference sequence). Losses at the gene ends were 0 bases for V and 6 bases for J; bases not matched to a gene: 5. The chain's CDR3 is CASSLSKGAPNIQYF. The CDR3 DNA follows: TGTGCCAGCAGTTTATCCAAGGGGGCTCCAAACATTCAGTACTTC.

The gene calls are TRBV6-5 and TRBJ2-1; 10 bases map to TRBD2. The CDR3 extends over 15 amino acids. Germline loops: CDR1 MNHEY, CDR2 SVGAGI. J gave up 8 bases and V 2 bases, and 6 bases lay outside the gene matches. CDR3 DNA: TGTGCCAGCAGTTACAAGCGGGGGGGCGTCTATGAGCAGTTCTTC. This encodes CASSYKRGGVYEQFF.

This rearrangement joins TRBV5-5 to TRBJ1-5; 8 bases fit TRBD1. CDR3 length: 15 residues. Per germline, CDR1 SGHKS and CDR2 YYEKEE (reference sequence). The V segment lost 0 bases and the J segment 3 bases; nucleotides outside the gene matches: 2. CDR3 DNA: TGTGCCAGCAGCTTGGCAGGGGGCCACAATCAGCCCCAGCATTTT. This encodes CASSLAGGHNQPQHF.

By share of the sample, this clone is hyperexpanded (1% or more). The rearrangement uses TRBV2 and TRBJ2-2; 7 positions agree with TRBD1. The CDR3 spans 16 residues. Germline trimming cut 7 bases from V and 2 bases from J; bases unmatched to any gene: 10. Germline lookup yields CDR1 SNHLY and CDR2 FYNNEI. DNA for the CDR3: TGTGCCAGCATAGGTGTACGGGACAGTAACACCGGGGAGCTGTTTTTT. This translates into CASIGVRDSNTGELFF.

This chain connects TRBV9 to TRBJ2-7; possible D gene TRBD1, 5 bases. Trimming removed 4 bases at V and 5 bases at J, with 10 bases between. The germline V gene encodes CDR1 SGDLS and CDR2 YYNGEE. This CDR3 contains 12 residues. The CDR3 sequence: CASSSGLNEQYF. In DNA form, the CDR3 reads TGTGCCAGCAGCTCAGGGTTAAACGAGCAGTACTTC.

CDR3 in amino acids: CASSPGLADSYEQYF. In nucleotides, the CDR3 is TGTGCCAGCAGCCCTGGACTAGCGGACTCCTACGAGCAGTACTTC. The chain is built from TRBV9 and TRBJ2-7; 10 bases match TRBD2. The CDR3 loop spans 15 amino acids. The trim removed 4 bases at V and 0 bases at J, leaving 4 bases unmatched. In germline, CDR1 is SGDLS, CDR2 YYNGEE.

The CDR3 DNA follows: TGTGCCAGCGCTAGCGGGAGCCCCATAGGGAATGAGCAGTTCTTC. It codes for CASASGSPIGNEQFF. V gene TRBV27 combines with J gene TRBJ2-1, with 10 bases fitting TRBD2. The J segment lost 7 bases and the V segment lost 8 bases, leaving 11 bases of the junction unmatched. Germline-derived CDR1 and CDR2 are MNHEY and SMNVEV (reference sequence). CDR3 length: 15 amino acids.

The chain links TRBV5-6 to TRBJ1-5; unclear D gene. In germline, CDR1 is SGHDT, CDR2 YYEEEE. This CDR3 region has 13 residues. The V gene lost 0 bases and the J gene lost 10 bases, with 11 bases spanning the gap. The CDR3 bases are TGTGCCAGCAGCTTGGGTATGGGAGGACCCCAGCATTTT. It codes for CASSLGMGGPQHF.

V and J are TRBV9 and TRBJ2-1; 8 bases match TRBD1. Germline lookup yields CDR1 SGDLS and CDR2 YYNGEE. The CDR3 runs to 14 residues. V was clipped by 4 bases and J by 9 bases; unmatched bases: 9. The CDR3 loop reads CASSPWDRTGEQFF. In DNA form, the CDR3 reads TGTGCCAGCAGCCCATGGGACAGGACGGGTGAGCAGTTCTTC.

This clone appeared a few times. This chain connects TRBV21-1 to TRBJ2-6. TRBV21-1 is recorded as a pseudogene. The CDR3 sequence is 15 residues long. CDR3 residues: CASSNKDTGANVLTF. CDR3 nucleotides: TGTGCCAGCAGCAATAAGGATACTGGGGCCAACGTCCTGACTTTC.

This clone was counted once. The V call is TRBV6-5, the J call TRBJ1-1; D gene ambiguous. The CDR3 totals 13 residues. Germline V gene lookup returns CDR1 MNHEY and CDR2 SVGAGI. The ends were cut back, 4 bases at V and 1 base at J, with 7 bases in the middle. CDR3 nucleotides: TGTGCCAGCAGTTTTGTAGCGAACACTGAAGCTTTCTTT. The encoded protein is CASSFVANTEAFF.

By sample fraction, this clone is large. The rearrangement uses TRBV28 and TRBJ1-2; maybe TRBD1 (6 bases). The germline CDR1 and CDR2 sequences are MDHEN and SYDVKM. Trimming shortened V by 0 bases and J by 6 bases, and 14 bases separated the two germline ends. This CDR3 is built from 15 residues. CDR3 sequence: CASSLWTGRSDGYTF. CDR3 DNA: TGTGCCAGCAGTTTATGGACAGGACGGTCCGATGGCTACACCTTC.

This clone is categorized as large. The chain recombines TRBV7-9 with TRBJ2-7; D perhaps matches TRBD2 (6 bases). The CDR3 has 15 amino acids. In germline, CDR1 is SEHNR, CDR2 FQNEAQ (reference sequence). V dropped 2 bases and J dropped 7 bases, with 18 bases sitting between them. The DNA for the CDR3 is TGTGCCAGCAGCTTATACGGGGGACCGAAAGTTGAGCAGTACTTC. It is translated as CASSLYGGPKVEQYF.

The V call is TRBV23-1, the J call TRBJ1-1; D is uncertain. Being an ORF, TRBV23-1 has a function that is uncertain. Trimming cost V 11 bases and J 1 base, with 8 bases left between them. The CDR3 is 11 amino acids. As DNA, the CDR3 is TGCGCCCCCGAGGGGAACACTGAAGCTTTCTTT. This gives the protein CAPEGNTEAFF.

This clone was observed a few times. V is TRBV6-4 and J is TRBJ2-1; 8 positions match TRBD2. The CDR3 length is 14 residues. The V and J ends lost 8 bases and 5 bases, in that order; junction bases with no gene match: 8. The V gene's germline CDR1 is MRHNA and CDR2 SNTAGT. CDR3 amino acids: CASPESGGHNEQFF. DNA for the CDR3: TGTGCCAGCCCCGAGTCGGGAGGGCACAATGAGCAGTTCTTC.

The rearrangement links TRBV7-9 to TRBJ1-2; no clear D. The CDR3 sequence is 15 residues long. Germline values: CDR1 SEHNR, CDR2 FQNEAQ (reference sequence). V was shortened by 5 bases and J by 2 bases, with 15 bases between the two germline ends. CDR3 sequence (DNA): TGTGCCAGCAGCCAACCAATAGACTTCAACTATGGCTACACCTTC. This codes for CASSQPIDFNYGYTF. The full variable domain, with the rest looked up from reference TRBV7-9 and TRBJ1-2, is DTGVSQNPRHKITKRGQNVTFRCDPISEHNRLYWYRQTLGQGPEFLTYFQNEAQLEKSRLLSDRFSAERPKGSFSTLEIQRTEQGDSAMYLCASSQPIDFNYGYTFGSGTRLTVV.